The present entry profiles one TCR beta chain with its context. The data were obtained in a study of blood T cell repertoires in COVID-19. Study as a whole: From T cells, B-cell-depleted T cells, or PBMCs came the material, which was cDNA or gDNA.

Profiling relied on immunoSEQ multiplex PCR, and the TCRdb table lists in-frame clones only, not all of them. The sample lists more than 25,000 clones, around 63% occurring once. The length of the CDR3 is 15 residues. The germline V gene has CDR1 LGHDT and CDR2 YNNKEL (reference sequence). V was clipped by 0 bases and J by 7 bases, with 15 bases between them. Sequencing used peripheral blood. V gene TRBV3-1 (or the pseudogene TRBV3-2) combines with J gene TRBJ1-2, with D perhaps TRBD1 (5 bases). This clonotype was sampled from a human donor in a cohort sampled during active COVID-19. CDR3 protein: CASSQDARAQVGYTF. CDR3 sequence (DNA): TGTGCCAGCAGCCAAGATGCCAGGGCCCAGGTTGGCTACACCTTC.